Below are 8 T cell receptor beta chains sequenced from a single sample in a study of T cell responses to AZD1222 COVID-19 vaccine. Assay used: immunoSEQ multiplex PCR; TCRdb lists only in-frame clones, some missing. Of approximately 130,000 clones detected, approximately 93% appear once; the ten largest clones hold around 3.1%. The source was peripheral blood, collected on day 0 of AZD1222 vaccination. The receptors stem from an adult in good health.

This clone was counted a few times. The chain is built from TRBV7-2 and TRBJ2-1; the D gene is possibly TRBD1 (6 bases). The germline CDR1 and CDR2 sequences are SGHTA and FQGNSA. The V end lost 1 base, the J end lost 1 base, and 8 bases lay between the germline ends. The CDR3 loop spans 15 amino acids. Here the CDR3 reads CASSLDGQSYNEQFF. The DNA of the CDR3 is TGTGCCAGCAGCTTAGATGGACAGTCCTACAATGAGCAGTTCTTC.

The chain combines TRBV19 with TRBJ2-1, with 8 positions matching TRBD1. Germline V gene sequence: CDR1 LNHDA, CDR2 SQIVND (reference sequence). This CDR3 spans 17 amino acids. Unmatched junction bases numbered 12, after V lost 5 bases and J lost 3 bases. CDR3 in DNA: TGTGCCAGTAGTTCGGACAGGGCGGTAAGAGGCTACAATGAGCAGTTCTTC. Translating gives CASSSDRAVRGYNEQFF.

The V call is TRBV28, the J call TRBJ1-5; D may be TRBD1 (6 bases). Germline values: CDR1 MDHEN, CDR2 SYDVKM. The CDR3 spans 13 residues. Trimming stripped 5 bases from V and 4 bases from J, with 9 bases between. The CDR3 spells CASSIDRNQPQHF. For the CDR3, the DNA is TGTGCCAGCAGTATTGACAGGAATCAGCCCCAGCATTTT.

This rearrangement joins TRBV27 to TRBJ2-7; 7 nucleotides match TRBD1. The trim removed 5 bases at V and 10 bases at J, leaving 17 bases unmatched. Germline assignment: CDR1 MNHEY and CDR2 SMNVEV (reference sequence). The CDR3 length is 15 residues. CDR3 coding DNA: TGTGCCAGCAGTAAACGACAGGGTGATACTTTAGAACAGTACTTC. This translates into CASSKRQGDTLEQYF.

The V call is TRBV29-1, the J call TRBJ1-3, with TRBD1 matching over 8 bases. The CDR3 is 15 residues long. Germline lookup yields CDR1 SQVTM and CDR2 ANQGSEA. Losses at the gene ends were 7 bases for V and 0 bases for J; bases not matched to a gene: 8. This CDR3 reads CSAGTGYYSGNTIYF. CDR3 DNA sequence: TGCAGCGCAGGGACAGGCTATTACTCTGGAAACACCATATATTTT.

The chain carries TRBV30 and TRBJ2-1; TRBD1 matches 7 bases. From germline, CDR1 is GTSNPN and CDR2 SVGIG (reference sequence). The CDR3 is made up of 14 amino acids. The V segment lost 3 bases and the J segment 9 bases; nucleotides outside the gene matches: 11. The CDR3 DNA sequence: TGTGCCTGGAGGCGCAGGGGGAGACCTGGTGAGCAGTTCTTC. Protein product: CAWRRRGRPGEQFF.

This chain links TRBV27 with TRBJ2-2; no reliable D call. Between the trimmed V and J ends, which lost 6 bases and 5 bases, there was a span of 19 bases. Germline CDR1 is MNHEY and CDR2 is SMNVEV (reference sequence). CDR3 length: 16 amino acids. The CDR3 nucleotides read TGTGCCAGCAGGATGGGTGGGATTTCTCGGACCGGGGAGCTGTTTTTT. Protein product: CASRMGGISRTGELFF.

This chain joins TRBV28 and TRBJ1-2; D may be TRBD1 (5 bases). Germline values: CDR1 MDHEN, CDR2 SYDVKM. Trimming shortened V by 8 bases and J by 7 bases, and 26 bases separated the two germline ends. CDR3 length: 16 amino acids. The CDR3 sequence: CASGRSLGAGGGGYTF. The CDR3, as DNA: TGTGCCAGCGGTCGATCTCTAGGGGCCGGCGGTGGTGGCTACACCTTC.